One T cell receptor (beta chain) is described in this entry. Its target is unknown. All donors participated as healthy donors of bone marrow. The sample originates from a study of cytomegalovirus exposure and HLA in healthy donors. Looking at the study overall: Of all 360 or so donors who were genotyped, 75% to 85% belonged to the Caucasian-associated ancestry cluster. Study results and limitations: Presence/absence analyses assumed roughly uniform sequencing depth across donors. Associated with cytomegalovirus, according to the listing, were fewer than 200 TCR beta chains.

With 60 Vbeta and 13 Jbeta primers, the PCR was carried out. TCRdb's copy holds only in-frame clones and misses some; the assay was immunoSEQ multiplex PCR. The table includes 150,000 to 200,000 clones, 80% detected once. CDR3 size: 14 residues. Germline CDR1 is SGHVS and CDR2 is FQNEAQ. V dropped 7 bases and J dropped 4; count of bases not matched to a gene: 5. Sequenced: PBMCs. This rearrangement joins TRBV7-8 to TRBJ2-7, with 12 bases lining up with TRBD1. This sequence was found in a man aged 40-50 years in good health and CMV-seronegative. The CDR3, as DNA: TGTGCCAGCACCCGGGACAGGGGGCGATACGAGCAGTACTTC. This encodes CASTRDRGRYEQYF.